What follows is one T cell receptor (beta chain) and its context. Sequenced by immunoSEQ multiplex PCR; TCRdb stores in-frame clones only, minus some. This table holds around 300,000 clones, about nine tenths found once. This sample is drawn from a study of blood T cell repertoires in COVID-19. Study summary: PBMCs, B-cell-depleted T cells, or T cells provided the cDNA or gDNA that made up the material.

V was shortened by 4 bases and J by 1 base, with 6 bases between the two germline ends. Germline V gene sequence: CDR1 SGHRS, CDR2 YFSETQ. The CDR3 contains 13 residues. Either two negative PCRs, clearance, or symptom resolution qualified Cohort 3 donors as recovered. This clonotype was sampled from a woman between 35 and 50 years old who had recovered from COVID-19. The sample taken for sequencing was PBMCs or T cells enriched from blood (not recorded which). The chain couples TRBV5-1 to TRBJ1-5, with D uncertain. CDR3 sequence reads: CASSSDSNQPQHF. Here the CDR3 DNA reads TGCGCCAGCAGCAGCGACAGCAATCAGCCCCAGCATTTT.